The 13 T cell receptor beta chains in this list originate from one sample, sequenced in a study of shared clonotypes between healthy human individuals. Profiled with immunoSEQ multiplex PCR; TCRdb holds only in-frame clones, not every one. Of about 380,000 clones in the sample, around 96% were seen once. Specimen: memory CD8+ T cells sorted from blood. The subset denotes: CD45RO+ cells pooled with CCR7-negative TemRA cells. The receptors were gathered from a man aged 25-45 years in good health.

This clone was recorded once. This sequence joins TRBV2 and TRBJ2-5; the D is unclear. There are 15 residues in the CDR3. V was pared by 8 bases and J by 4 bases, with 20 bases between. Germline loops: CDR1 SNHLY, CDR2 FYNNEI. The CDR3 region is CASRQPRRVPETQYF. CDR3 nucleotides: TGTGCCAGCCGACAACCGCGCCGGGTCCCAGAGACCCAGTACTTC.

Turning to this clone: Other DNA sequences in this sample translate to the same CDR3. CDR3 sequence: CASSLDRGSYEQYF. In nucleotides, the CDR3 is TGCGCCAGCAGCTTGGACAGGGGGTCCTACGAGCAGTACTTC. The rearrangement uses TRBV5-1 and TRBJ2-7; 8 bases map to TRBD1. Germline CDR1 and CDR2: SGHRS and YFSETQ. V shed 0 bases and J 1 base; nucleotides not matched to a gene: 0. The CDR3 extends over 14 amino acids.

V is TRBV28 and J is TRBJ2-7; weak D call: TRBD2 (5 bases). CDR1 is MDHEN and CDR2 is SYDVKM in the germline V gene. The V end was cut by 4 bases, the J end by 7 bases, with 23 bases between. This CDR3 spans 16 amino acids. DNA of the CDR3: TGTGCCAGCAGTTCCAACTCCCCCGGCGGGCCTACGGAGCAGTACTTC. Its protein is CASSSNSPGGPTEQYF.

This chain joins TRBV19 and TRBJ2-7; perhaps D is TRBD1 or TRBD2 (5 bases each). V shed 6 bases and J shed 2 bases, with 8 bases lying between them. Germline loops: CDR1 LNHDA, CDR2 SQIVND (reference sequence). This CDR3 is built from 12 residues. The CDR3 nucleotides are TGTGCCAGTAGGGGGGAGACCTACGAGCAGTACTTC. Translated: CASRGETYEQYF.

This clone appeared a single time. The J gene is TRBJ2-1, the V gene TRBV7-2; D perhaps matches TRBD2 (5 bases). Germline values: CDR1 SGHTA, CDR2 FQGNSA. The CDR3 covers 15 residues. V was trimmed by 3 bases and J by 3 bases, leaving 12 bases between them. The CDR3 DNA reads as TGTGCCAGCAGCTTTGCCCTAGCCAGCTACAATGAGCAGTTCTTC. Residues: CASSFALASYNEQFF.

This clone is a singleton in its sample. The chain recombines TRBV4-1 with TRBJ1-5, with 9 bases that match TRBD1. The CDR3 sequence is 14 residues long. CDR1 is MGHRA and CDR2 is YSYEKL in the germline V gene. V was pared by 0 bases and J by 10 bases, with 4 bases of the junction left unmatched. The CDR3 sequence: CASSQEPTGGPQHF. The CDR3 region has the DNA TGCGCCAGCAGCCAAGAACCCACAGGGGGCCCCCAGCATTTT.

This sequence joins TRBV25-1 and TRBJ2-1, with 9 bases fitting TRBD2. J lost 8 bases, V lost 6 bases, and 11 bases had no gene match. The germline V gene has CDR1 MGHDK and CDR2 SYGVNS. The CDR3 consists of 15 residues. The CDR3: CASSESRGRVDEQFF. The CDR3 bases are TGTGCCAGCAGCGAGTCTCGCGGGAGGGTCGATGAGCAGTTCTTC.

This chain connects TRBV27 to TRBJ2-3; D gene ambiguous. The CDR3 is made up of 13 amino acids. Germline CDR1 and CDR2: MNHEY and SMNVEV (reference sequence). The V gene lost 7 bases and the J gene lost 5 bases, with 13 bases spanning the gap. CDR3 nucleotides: TGTGCCAGCACAAAGACCCGGCAAGATACGCAGTATTTT. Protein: CASTKTRQDTQYF.

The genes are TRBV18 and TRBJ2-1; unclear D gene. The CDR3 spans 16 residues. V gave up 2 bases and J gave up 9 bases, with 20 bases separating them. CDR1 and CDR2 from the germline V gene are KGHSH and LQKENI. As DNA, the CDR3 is TGTGCCAGCTCACCAAACAGCTTGCAGAATAACGGTGAGCAGTTCTTC. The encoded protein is CASSPNSLQNNGEQFF.

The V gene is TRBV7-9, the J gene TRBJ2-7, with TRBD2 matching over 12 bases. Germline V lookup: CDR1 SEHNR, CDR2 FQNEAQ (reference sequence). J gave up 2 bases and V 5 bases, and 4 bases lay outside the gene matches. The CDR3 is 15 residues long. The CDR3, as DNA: TGTGCCAGCAGCCCCGGACTAGCGGGAACCTACGAGCAGTACTTC. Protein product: CASSPGLAGTYEQYF.

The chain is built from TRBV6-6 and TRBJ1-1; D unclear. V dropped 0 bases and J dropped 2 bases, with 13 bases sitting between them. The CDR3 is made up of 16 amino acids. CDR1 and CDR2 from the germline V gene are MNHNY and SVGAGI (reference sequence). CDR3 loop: CASSYSSWTVNTEAFF. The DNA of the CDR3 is TGTGCCAGCAGTTACTCGTCCTGGACCGTTAACACTGAAGCTTTCTTT.

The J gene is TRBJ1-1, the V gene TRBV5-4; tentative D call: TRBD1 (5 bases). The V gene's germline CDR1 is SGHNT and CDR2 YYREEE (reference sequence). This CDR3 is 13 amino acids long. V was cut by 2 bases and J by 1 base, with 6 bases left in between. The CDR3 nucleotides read TGTGCCAGCAGCTTAAGGGGGAACACTGAAGCTTTCTTT. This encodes CASSLRGNTEAFF.

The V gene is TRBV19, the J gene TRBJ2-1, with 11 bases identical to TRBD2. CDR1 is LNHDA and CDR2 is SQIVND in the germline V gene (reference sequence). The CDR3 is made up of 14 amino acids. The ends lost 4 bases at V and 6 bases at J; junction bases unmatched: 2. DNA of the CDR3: TGTGCCAGTAGTAAAACTAGCGGGAGCAATGAGCAGTTCTTC. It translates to CASSKTSGSNEQFF.